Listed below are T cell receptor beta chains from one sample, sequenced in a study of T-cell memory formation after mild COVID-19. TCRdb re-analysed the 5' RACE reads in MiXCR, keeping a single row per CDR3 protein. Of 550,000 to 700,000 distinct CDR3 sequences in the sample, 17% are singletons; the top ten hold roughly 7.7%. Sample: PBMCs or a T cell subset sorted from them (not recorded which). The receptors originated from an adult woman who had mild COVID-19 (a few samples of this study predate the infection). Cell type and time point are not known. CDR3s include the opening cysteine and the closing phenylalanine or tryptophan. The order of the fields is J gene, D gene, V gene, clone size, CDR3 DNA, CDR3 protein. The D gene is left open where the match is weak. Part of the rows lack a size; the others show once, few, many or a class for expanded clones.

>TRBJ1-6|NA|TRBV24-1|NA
TGTGCCACCAGTGTACAGACAGGCGACAGCTCCTATAATTCACCCCTCCACTTT
CATSVQTGDSSYNSPLHF
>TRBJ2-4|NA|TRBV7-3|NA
TGTGCCAGCAGCTTAGACTCTGAAAACATTCAGTACTTC
CASSLDSENIQYF
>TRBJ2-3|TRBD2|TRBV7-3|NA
TGTGCCAGCAGCTACAGCGGGGGGGAAGATACGCAGTATTTT
CASSYSGGEDTQYF
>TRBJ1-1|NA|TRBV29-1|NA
TGCAGCGCCTCTATCGGAGTGAACACTGAAGCTTTCTTT
CSASIGVNTEAFF
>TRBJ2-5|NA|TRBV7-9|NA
TGTGCCAGCAGGGGGCGAGGCGAGACCCAGTACTTC
CASRGRGETQYF
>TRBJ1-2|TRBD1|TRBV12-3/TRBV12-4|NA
TGTGCCAGCAGTCCGGGACAGGGGAGCTCTGGCTACACCTTC
CASSPGQGSSGYTF
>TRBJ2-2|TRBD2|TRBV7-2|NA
TGTGCCAGCAGCTTGGGACTAGCGGGGGGCCGGAACACCGGGGAGCTGTTTTTT
CASSLGLAGGRNTGELFF
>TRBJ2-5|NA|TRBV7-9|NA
TGTGCCAGCAGCAACCGGGAGATCGAGACCCAGTACTTC
CASSNREIETQYF
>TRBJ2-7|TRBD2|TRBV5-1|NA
TGCGCCAGCAGATTTGATTTACTAGCGGCGAGCGAGCAGTACTTC
CASRFDLLAASEQYF
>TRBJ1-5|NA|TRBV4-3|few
TGCGCCAGCAGCCCGTGGGGCCCGGGAGGGTCGAGCAATCAGCCCCAGCATTTT
CASSPWGPGGSSNQPQHF
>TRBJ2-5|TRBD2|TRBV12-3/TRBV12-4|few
TGTGCCAGCAGGCCTACTAGCGGGGGGGCTCTAGGGCAAGAGACCCAGTACTTC
CASRPTSGGALGQETQYF
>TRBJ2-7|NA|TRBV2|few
TGTGCCGAATCTGCGCGGGGGCTGACTTCCTACGAGCAGTACTTC
CAESARGLTSYEQYF
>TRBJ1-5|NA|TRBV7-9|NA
TGTGCCAGCAGCTTGGGGATAGGGGGCAATCAGCCCCAGCATTTT
CASSLGIGGNQPQHF
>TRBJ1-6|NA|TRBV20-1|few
TGCAGTGCTAGAGATCAAGGGATCCCCTATAATTCACCCCTCCACTTT
CSARDQGIPYNSPLHF
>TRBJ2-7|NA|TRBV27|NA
TGTGCCAGCAGTTACGCAAGCTCCTACGAGCAGTACTTC
CASSYASSYEQYF
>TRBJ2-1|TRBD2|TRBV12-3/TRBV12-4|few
TGTGCCAGCATTATGGGAGGGCATCCGGGTGAGCAGTTCTTC
CASIMGGHPGEQFF
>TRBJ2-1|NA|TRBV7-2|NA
TGTGCCAGCAGCCCATCGTGGACAGCAAGGCCCTCCTACAATGAGCAGTTCTTC
CASSPSWTARPSYNEQFF
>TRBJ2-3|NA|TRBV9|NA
TGTGCCAGCAGCGAAGGGGGTGGGCGCACAGATACGCAGTATTTT
CASSEGGGRTDTQYF
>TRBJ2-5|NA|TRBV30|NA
TGTGCCTGGAGCCCATTGGGAGAGACCCAGTACTTC
CAWSPLGETQYF
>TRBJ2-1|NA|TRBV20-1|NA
TGCAGTGCTAGAGATCGCGGACCCAGACGATCCGATGAGCAGTTCTTC
CSARDRGPRRSDEQFF
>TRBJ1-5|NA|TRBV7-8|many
TGTGCCAGCAGCTCCACTGACACGAATCAGCCCCAGCATTTT
CASSSTDTNQPQHF
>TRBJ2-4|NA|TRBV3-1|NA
TGTGCCAGCAGCCAGAGAGAACCAGCCAAAAACATTCAGTACTTC
CASSQREPAKNIQYF
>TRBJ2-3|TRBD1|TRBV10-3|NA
TGTGCCATGGGACAGGGAGGGGATACGCAGTATTTT
CAMGQGGDTQYF
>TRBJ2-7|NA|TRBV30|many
TGTGCCTGGGGCATAGCGCTCACCTACGAGCAGTACTTC
CAWGIALTYEQYF
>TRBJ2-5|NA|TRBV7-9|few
TGTGCCAGCAGCTCGGTGGGGGAGACCCAGTACTTC
CASSSVGETQYF
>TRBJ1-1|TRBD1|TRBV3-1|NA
TGTGCCAGCCAGGGACAGCCCCGAAACACTGAAGCTTTCTTT
CASQGQPRNTEAFF
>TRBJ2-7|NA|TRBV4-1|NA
TGCGCCAGCAGCCAAGAAGCAGGCCTCACAATCTACGAGCAGTACTTC
CASSQEAGLTIYEQYF
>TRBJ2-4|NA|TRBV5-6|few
TGTGCCAGCAGCCTCGGGCAGGGGAGCTACAAAAACATTCAGTACTTC
CASSLGQGSYKNIQYF
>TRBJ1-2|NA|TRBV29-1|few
TGCAGCGTTGAAAAGGGACCATATGGCTACACCTTC
CSVEKGPYGYTF
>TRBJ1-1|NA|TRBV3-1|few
TGTGCCAGCAGCCAACTGGGACAACCAAACACTGAAGCTTTCTTT
CASSQLGQPNTEAFF
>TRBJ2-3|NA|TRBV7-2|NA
TGTGCCACCATCCCCCCAATCCGGACAGATACGCAGTATTTT
CATIPPIRTDTQYF
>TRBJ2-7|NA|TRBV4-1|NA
TGCGCCAGCAGCCAAGAATGGCGGACCTACGAGCAGTACTTC
CASSQEWRTYEQYF
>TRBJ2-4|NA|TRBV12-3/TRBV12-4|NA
TGTGCCAGCAGTCCTCAGGGCGGTTCGGCCAAAAACATTCAGTACTTC
CASSPQGGSAKNIQYF
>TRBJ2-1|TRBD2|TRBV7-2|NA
TGTGCCAGCAGCTTAGTCTGGCGGGAGCGGACCTACAATGAGCAGTTCTTC
CASSLVWRERTYNEQFF
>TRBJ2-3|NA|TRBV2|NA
TGTGCCAGCAGTGTGGGGGCTAACACAGATACGCAGTATTTT
CASSVGANTDTQYF
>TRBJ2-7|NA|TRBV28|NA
TGTGCCAGCAGTTCGCTTCAGGGAAGGAAGTACTTC
CASSSLQGRKYF
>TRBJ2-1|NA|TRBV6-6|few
TGTGCCAGCAGTTACTATGCGGTAACCTACAATGAGCAGTTCTTC
CASSYYAVTYNEQFF